This passage covers 28 T cell receptor beta chains from one sample sequenced in a study of cytomegalovirus exposure and HLA in healthy donors. With 60 Vbeta and 13 Jbeta primers, the PCR was carried out. The assay was immunoSEQ multiplex PCR, and TCRdb's table has in-frame clones only and misses some. The sample records about 190,000 clones, more than 60% being singletons. What was sequenced was PBMCs. These receptors all come from a woman in her twenties or thirties in good health and CMV-seropositive.

The chain couples TRBV7-8 to TRBJ1-4; D ambiguous. The CDR3 covers 16 residues. V was trimmed by 0 bases and J by 3 bases, leaving 11 bases between them. Germline V gene sequence: CDR1 SGHVS, CDR2 FQNEAQ. The CDR3 DNA follows: TGTGCCAGCAGCTTAGCGCGAAGTAGCGCTAATGAAAAACTGTTTTTT. It translates to CASSLARSSANEKLFF. Drawing the rest from reference TRBV7-8 and TRBJ1-4, the complete variable domain is GAGVSQSPRYKVAKRGQDVALRCDPISGHVSLFWYQQALGQGPEFLTYFQNEAQLDKSGLPSDRFFAERPEGSVSTLKIQRTQQEDSAVYLCASSLARSSANEKLFFGSGTQLSVL.

There are a few counts of this clone. V usage is TRBV6-6 and J usage is TRBJ2-1; no reliable D call. Trimming left V 1 base short and J 8 bases short, with 9 bases between. Germline-derived CDR1 and CDR2 are MNHNY and SVGAGI (reference sequence). The CDR3 contains 13 residues. This CDR3 is CASSYLDGHEQFF. CDR3 DNA: TGTGCCAGCAGTTACTTGGATGGGCATGAGCAGTTCTTC.

The gene calls are TRBV28 and TRBJ1-4; unclear D gene. V gave up 4 bases and J gave up 10 bases, with 22 bases separating them. The CDR3 length is 16 residues. Per germline, CDR1 MDHEN and CDR2 SYDVKM. This chain's CDR3 is CASSSSDGGPGAKLFF. The DNA of the CDR3 is TGTGCCAGCAGTTCATCGGACGGAGGTCCCGGAGCAAAACTGTTTTTT.

V and J are TRBV11-3 and TRBJ2-1; no definite D call. This CDR3 contains 14 residues. The V and J ends lost 10 bases and 2 bases respectively, with 15 bases between them. Germline CDR1 and CDR2: SGHNT and YENEEA. The CDR3 protein is CATWRGKTYNEQFF. The CDR3, as DNA: TGTGCCACCTGGCGAGGTAAAACCTACAATGAGCAGTTCTTC.

The chain employs TRBV9 and TRBJ2-1; possibly TRBD1 for D (5 bases). This CDR3 spans 14 amino acids. V gave up 4 bases and J gave up 9 bases, with 17 bases separating them. CDR1 is SGDLS and CDR2 is YYNGEE in the germline V gene. CDR3 coding DNA: TGTGCCAGCAGCCTAGAGTCCCGACAGATTGAGCAGTTCTTC. Translating gives CASSLESRQIEQFF.

The genes are TRBV30 and TRBJ1-2; 9 bases fit TRBD1. V gave up 0 bases and J gave up 8 bases; unmatched junction bases: 7. CDR1 GTSNPN and CDR2 SVGIG come from the germline V gene (reference sequence). The CDR3 consists of 14 residues. CDR3 in DNA: TGTGCCTGGAGTGTTTGGGGACAGGGTAAGGGCTACACCTTC. As protein: CAWSVWGQGKGYTF.

The V gene is TRBV2, the J gene TRBJ1-1; D ambiguous. V dropped 3 bases and J dropped 2 bases, with 7 bases sitting between them. This CDR3 region has 13 residues. The germline CDR1 and CDR2 sequences are SNHLY and FYNNEI. CDR3 bases: TGTGCCAGCAGTGAGCTCAGAAACACTGAAGCTTTCTTT. This sequence encodes CASSELRNTEAFF.

This clone was observed once. The V and J genes are TRBV11-3 and TRBJ2-1, with D possibly being TRBD1 (6 bases). V was shortened by 4 bases and J by 7 bases, with 17 bases between the two germline ends. CDR3 length equals 15 residues. Per germline, CDR1 SGHNT and CDR2 YENEEA. CDR3 protein: CASSSDRQGRNEQFF. The CDR3 DNA is TGTGCCAGCAGCTCCGACAGGCAAGGAAGGAATGAGCAGTTCTTC.

The chain uses TRBV27 and TRBJ1-5; no definite D call. This CDR3 comprises 17 residues. Germline CDR1 and CDR2: MNHEY and SMNVEV (reference sequence). V was trimmed by 0 bases and J by 4 bases, leaving 16 bases between them. CDR3 nucleotides: TGTGCCAGCAGTTTATCGATGAGGTCGACGGAAAATCAGCCCCAGCATTTT. Translated: CASSLSMRSTENQPQHF.

The V and J genes are TRBV4-3 and TRBJ2-6; TRBD1 might be the D (5 bases). Trimming cost V 0 bases and J 0 bases, with 18 bases left between them. Germline V gene sequence: CDR1 LGHNA, CDR2 YSLEER. The CDR3 is 20 amino acids. The CDR3 DNA sequence: TGCGCCAGCAGCCAAGAATCGACAGTATTCTATAGCTCTGGGGCCAACGTCCTGACTTTC. It codes for CASSQESTVFYSSGANVLTF.

This sequence joins TRBV27 and TRBJ2-7, with TRBD2 identical over 12 bases. V was pared by 5 bases and J by 4 bases, with 12 bases of the junction left unmatched. The CDR3 extends over 17 amino acids. CDR1 is MNHEY, CDR2 SMNVEV, per germline (reference sequence). CDR3 region: CASSPRTSGISRYEQYF. CDR3 coding DNA: TGTGCCAGCAGTCCACGGACTAGCGGGATTTCAAGGTACGAGCAGTACTTC.

The gene calls are TRBV28 and TRBJ1-1, with 8 positions matching TRBD1. Germline V gene lookup returns CDR1 MDHEN and CDR2 SYDVKM. With 3 bases clipped from V and 6 bases from J, the junction kept 6 bases outside the gene matches. This CDR3 region has 14 residues. CDR3 nucleotides: TGTGCCAGCAGTTTCCCCAAGGACAGGGCTGAAGCTTTCTTT. Translating gives CASSFPKDRAEAFF.

The chain combines TRBV6-5 with TRBJ2-1, with D possibly TRBD1 on 5 matching bases. Germline CDR1 and CDR2: MNHEY and SVGAGI. The V end lost 3 bases, the J end lost 8 bases, and 17 bases lay between the germline ends. This CDR3 is 15 amino acids long. The CDR3 DNA is TGTGCCAGCAGTTATCAACTCCTTGGGGCGGATGAGCAGTTCTTC. This encodes CASSYQLLGADEQFF.

The V call is TRBV30, the J call TRBJ1-5; 7 bases are shared with TRBD1. V lost 5 bases, J lost 7 bases, and 11 bases stayed unmatched. The CDR3 has 14 amino acids. In germline, CDR1 is GTSNPN, CDR2 SVGIG (reference sequence). Here the CDR3 DNA reads TGTGCCTGGGGTGAAGACAGGGTACGACAGCCCCAGCATTTT. It encodes CAWGEDRVRQPQHF.

The rearrangement uses TRBV9 and TRBJ2-3, with 7 positions matching TRBD1. From germline, CDR1 is SGDLS and CDR2 YYNGEE. The CDR3 length is 15 residues. With V trimmed by 4 bases and J by 0 bases, 5 bases remained unmatched. As DNA, the CDR3 is TGTGCCAGCAGCCCCCGACAGGGAAGCACAGATACGCAGTATTTT. It is translated as CASSPRQGSTDTQYF.

The chain recombines TRBV5-6 with TRBJ2-1; D uncertain. This CDR3 spans 15 amino acids. Germline V CDR1 and CDR2: SGHDT, YYEEEE. Trimming took off 0 bases at V and 4 bases at J, with 11 bases between the two ends. CDR3 bases: TGTGCCAGCAGCTTGGCTACACGGGTTTACAATGAGCAGTTCTTC. Encoded protein: CASSLATRVYNEQFF.

V and J are TRBV5-1 and TRBJ2-1; possibly TRBD2 for D (5 bases). Trimming stripped 1 base from V and 7 bases from J, with 6 bases between. The germline V gene encodes CDR1 SGHRS and CDR2 YFSETQ. There are 12 residues in the CDR3. The DNA for the CDR3 is TGCGCCAGCAGCTTGTCGGGGAATGAGCAGTTCTTC. Its translation: CASSLSGNEQFF.

This clone is a singleton in its sample. The chain uses TRBV6-6 and TRBJ2-7, with D perhaps matching TRBD1 (8 bases). Looked up from germline, CDR1 is MNHNY and CDR2 is SVGAGI (reference sequence). The CDR3 is 15 amino acids. Trimming removed 8 bases from V and 6 bases from J, with 23 bases in between. CDR3 sequence (DNA): TGTGCCAGCGGTGGGAGGGGGACAGGATGGTCCGAGCAGTACTTC. Its translation: CASGGRGTGWSEQYF.

The V and J genes are TRBV28 and TRBJ1-5; 7 bases match TRBD1. Per germline, CDR1 MDHEN and CDR2 SYDVKM. The junction had 11 bases not matched to a gene; V was cut back by 6 bases and J by 3 bases. This CDR3 contains 16 residues. Written as DNA, the CDR3 is TGTGCCAGCAGCGCTCCCCAGGGACAGAACAATCAGCCCCAGCATTTT. Protein sequence: CASSAPQGQNNQPQHF.

V and J are TRBV5-1 and TRBJ1-1; D is possibly TRBD1 (5 bases). The CDR3 runs to 13 residues. Germline values: CDR1 SGHRS, CDR2 YFSETQ. Between the trimmed V and J ends, which lost 1 base and 3 bases, there was a span of 7 bases. The CDR3 sequence: CASSLRGDTEAFF. The DNA for the CDR3 is TGCGCCAGCAGCTTGAGGGGTGACACTGAAGCTTTCTTT.

The chain recombines TRBV2 with TRBJ2-1; 7 bases agree with TRBD1. With 10 bases clipped from V and 4 bases from J, the junction kept 19 bases outside the gene matches. Germline CDR1 reads SNHLY; CDR2 reads FYNNEI. The CDR3 extends over 17 amino acids. CDR3 DNA: TGTGCCACCTACCGTTTTCAGGACAGGCTTAAATACAATGAGCAGTTCTTC. This encodes CATYRFQDRLKYNEQFF.

V and J are TRBV30 and TRBJ2-1, with TRBD2 matching 7 bases. The length of the CDR3 is 15 residues. V gave up 5 bases and J gave up 1 base; unmatched junction bases: 8. Germline loops: CDR1 GTSNPN, CDR2 SVGIG (reference sequence). The CDR3 region has the DNA TGTGCCTGGGGCGGGGGAGAACGGTCCTACAATGAGCAGTTCTTC. Translation gives CAWGGGERSYNEQFF.

This clone was seen once. J is TRBJ1-1 and V is TRBV25-1; 9 nucleotides align to TRBD1. CDR3 length: 15 amino acids. CDR1 and CDR2 (germline): MGHDK, SYGVNS. Germline trimming cut 3 bases from V and 8 bases from J; bases unmatched to any gene: 10. CDR3 in amino acids: CASSEPNRGRTEAFF. The DNA for the CDR3 is TGTGCCAGCAGTGAGCCGAACAGGGGGCGAACGGAAGCTTTCTTT.

The chain uses TRBV19 and TRBJ1-2; 8 bases align to TRBD1. V shed 5 bases, J shed 6 bases, and the junction held 5 bases outside the gene matches. Germline values: CDR1 LNHDA, CDR2 SQIVND (reference sequence). The CDR3 covers 13 residues. The CDR3: CASSAGQGDGYTF. As DNA, the CDR3 is TGTGCCAGTAGTGCCGGACAGGGCGATGGCTACACCTTC.

V and J are TRBV5-6 and TRBJ1-3, with D maybe TRBD1 (5 bases). Trimming stripped 4 bases from V and 2 bases from J, with 16 bases between. This CDR3 spans 16 amino acids. Germline V lookup: CDR1 SGHDT, CDR2 YYEEEE. The CDR3 region has the DNA TGTGCCAGCAGCGCGGACCAGGGACTGCCTGGAAACACCATATATTTT. It translates to CASSADQGLPGNTIYF.

The chain uses TRBV25-1 and TRBJ2-1; TRBD2 agrees at 13 bases. Per the germline V gene, CDR1 is MGHDK and CDR2 is SYGVNS. This CDR3 has 15 residues. The V segment lost 4 bases and the J segment 8 bases; nucleotides outside the gene matches: 5. CDR3 sequence: CASSARLAGGYEQFF. The CDR3 DNA reads as TGTGCCAGCAGTGCCAGACTAGCGGGGGGCTATGAGCAGTTCTTC.

The J gene is TRBJ1-4, the V gene TRBV6-4, with D hard to call. V shed 7 bases and J shed 0 bases, with 9 bases lying between them. This CDR3 is built from 14 residues. Germline V lookup: CDR1 MRHNA, CDR2 SNTAGT. This CDR3 is CASKRDATNEKLFF. As DNA, the CDR3 is TGTGCCAGCAAACGGGATGCAACTAATGAAAAACTGTTTTTT.

The chain links TRBV9 to TRBJ2-1; D gene unclear. The CDR3 has 15 amino acids. Trimming removed 1 base from V and 3 bases from J, with 11 bases in between. CDR1 is SGDLS, CDR2 YYNGEE, per germline. The CDR3 region is CASSVTAFLYNEQFF. The DNA of the CDR3 is TGTGCCAGCAGCGTAACTGCGTTCCTCTACAATGAGCAGTTCTTC.